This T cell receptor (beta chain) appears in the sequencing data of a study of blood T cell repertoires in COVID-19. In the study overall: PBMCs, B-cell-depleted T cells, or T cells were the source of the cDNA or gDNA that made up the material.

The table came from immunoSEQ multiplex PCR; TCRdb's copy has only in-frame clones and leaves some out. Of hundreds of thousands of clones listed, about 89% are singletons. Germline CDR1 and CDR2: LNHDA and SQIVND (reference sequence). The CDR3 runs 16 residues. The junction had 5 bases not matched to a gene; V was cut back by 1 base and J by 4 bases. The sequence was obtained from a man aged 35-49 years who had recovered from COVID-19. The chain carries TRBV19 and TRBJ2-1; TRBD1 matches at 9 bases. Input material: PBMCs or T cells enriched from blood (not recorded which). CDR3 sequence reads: CASSIVAGQGYNEQFF. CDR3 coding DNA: TGTGCCAGTAGTATAGTTGCGGGACAGGGATACAATGAGCAGTTCTTC.